This T cell receptor (beta chain) emerged from a study of monozygotic twins with inflammatory bowel disease. Regarding the study as a whole: Repertoire similarity did not differ between concordant and discordant twins, perhaps due to limited power. Variability may have been added to patient repertoires by differing immunosuppressive treatments.

Total RNA from whole blood was isolated with no T cell sorting. Each sample's cDNA came from eight separate reactions. From its re-call of the 5' RACE reads, TCRdb lists each CDR3 protein once, without DNA. This listing includes approximately 210,000 distinct CDR3 sequences. For this clonotype: No antigen is known for it.

The CDR3 runs to 18 residues. The germline gives CDR1 SGHTA, CDR2 FQGNSA. What was sequenced was blood. The J gene is TRBJ2-2, the V gene TRBV7-2; the TCRdb D gene call, TRBD2, has no DNA to confirm it. This clonotype was obtained from a human donor with ulcerative colitis or Crohn's disease, or a healthy co-twin of an affected twin (not recorded which). CDR3 residues: CASSLAIPQTQHTGELFF.